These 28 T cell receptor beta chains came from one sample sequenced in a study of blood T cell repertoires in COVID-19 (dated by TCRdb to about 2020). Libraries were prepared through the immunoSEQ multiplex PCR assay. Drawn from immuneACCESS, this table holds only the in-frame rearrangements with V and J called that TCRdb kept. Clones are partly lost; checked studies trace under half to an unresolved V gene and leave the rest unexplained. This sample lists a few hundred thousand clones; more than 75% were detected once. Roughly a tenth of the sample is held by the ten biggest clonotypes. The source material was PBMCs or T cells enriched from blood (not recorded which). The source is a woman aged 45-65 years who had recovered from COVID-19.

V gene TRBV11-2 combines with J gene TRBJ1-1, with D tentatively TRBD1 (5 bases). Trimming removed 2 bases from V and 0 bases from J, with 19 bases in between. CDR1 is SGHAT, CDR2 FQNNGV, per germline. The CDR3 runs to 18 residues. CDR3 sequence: CASSLRGGQGLMNTEAFF. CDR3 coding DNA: TGTGCCAGCAGCTTAAGGGGAGGTCAGGGCCTCATGAACACTGAAGCTTTCTTT.

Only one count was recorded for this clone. CDR3 in DNA: TGTGCCAGCAGCATGAGGGGCGGGGGCTCTGGAAACACCATATATTTT. Translating gives CASSMRGGGSGNTIYF. The V call is TRBV5-6, the J call TRBJ1-3; D is perhaps TRBD1 (5 bases). The CDR3 is 16 amino acids. V lost 4 bases and J 0 bases, leaving 14 bases between the germline ends. Germline V gives CDR1 SGHDT, CDR2 YYEEEE.

The CDR3, as DNA: TGTGCCAGCAGTTACTCCGGGACAGGGGGCTCGGAGACCCAGTACTTC. Translating it yields CASSYSGTGGSETQYF. The chain is built from TRBV6-5 and TRBJ2-5; 12 nucleotides align to TRBD1. Germline lookup yields CDR1 MNHEY and CDR2 SVGAGI. V lost 0 bases to trimming and J lost 5 bases; unmatched junction nucleotides: 4. The CDR3 runs to 16 residues.

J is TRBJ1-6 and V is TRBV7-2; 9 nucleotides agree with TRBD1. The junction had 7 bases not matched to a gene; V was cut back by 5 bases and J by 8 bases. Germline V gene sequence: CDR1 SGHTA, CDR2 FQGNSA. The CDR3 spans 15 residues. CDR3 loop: CASSPPGQGYSPLHF. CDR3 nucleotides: TGTGCCAGCAGCCCCCCGGGACAGGGCTATTCACCCCTCCACTTT. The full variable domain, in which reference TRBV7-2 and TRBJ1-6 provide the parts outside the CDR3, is GAGVSQSPSNKVTEKGKDVELRCDPISGHTALYWYRQSLGQGLEFLIYFQGNSAPDKSGLPSDRFSAERTGGSVSTLTIQRTQQEDSAVYLCASSPPGQGYSPLHFGNGTRLTVT.

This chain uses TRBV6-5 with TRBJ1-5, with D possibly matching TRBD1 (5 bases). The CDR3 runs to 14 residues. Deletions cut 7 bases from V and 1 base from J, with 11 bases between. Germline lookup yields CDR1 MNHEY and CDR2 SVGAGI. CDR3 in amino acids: CASNNGGSNQPQHF. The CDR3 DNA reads TGTGCCAGCAATAATGGGGGGAGCAATCAGCCCCAGCATTTT.

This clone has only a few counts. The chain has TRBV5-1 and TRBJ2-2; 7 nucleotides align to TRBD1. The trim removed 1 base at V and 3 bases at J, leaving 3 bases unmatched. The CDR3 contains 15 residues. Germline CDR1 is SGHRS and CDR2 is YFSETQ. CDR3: CASSLYQGDTGELFF. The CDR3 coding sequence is TGCGCCAGCAGCTTGTACCAGGGGGACACCGGGGAGCTGTTTTTT.

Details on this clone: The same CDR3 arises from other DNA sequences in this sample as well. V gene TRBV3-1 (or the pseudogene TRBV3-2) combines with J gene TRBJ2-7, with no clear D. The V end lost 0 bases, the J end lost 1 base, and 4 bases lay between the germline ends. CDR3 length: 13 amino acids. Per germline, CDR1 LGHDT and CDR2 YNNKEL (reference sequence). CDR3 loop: CASSQDISYEQYF. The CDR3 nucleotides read TGTGCCAGCAGCCAAGATATTTCCTACGAGCAGTACTTC.

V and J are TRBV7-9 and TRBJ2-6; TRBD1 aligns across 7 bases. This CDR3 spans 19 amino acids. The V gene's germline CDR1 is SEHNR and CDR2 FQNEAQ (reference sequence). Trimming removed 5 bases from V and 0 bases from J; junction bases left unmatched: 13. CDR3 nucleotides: TGTGCCAGCAGCGACAGTGGTACAGGGGAAGACTCTGGGGCCAACGTCCTGACTTTC. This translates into CASSDSGTGEDSGANVLTF.

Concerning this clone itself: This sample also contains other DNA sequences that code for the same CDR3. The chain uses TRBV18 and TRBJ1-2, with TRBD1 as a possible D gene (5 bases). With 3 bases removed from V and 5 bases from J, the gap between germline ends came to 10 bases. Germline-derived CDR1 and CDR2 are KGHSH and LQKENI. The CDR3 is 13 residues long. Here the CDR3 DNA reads TGTGCCAGCTCACCTCAGGGAAATTATGGCTACACCTTC. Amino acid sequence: CASSPQGNYGYTF.

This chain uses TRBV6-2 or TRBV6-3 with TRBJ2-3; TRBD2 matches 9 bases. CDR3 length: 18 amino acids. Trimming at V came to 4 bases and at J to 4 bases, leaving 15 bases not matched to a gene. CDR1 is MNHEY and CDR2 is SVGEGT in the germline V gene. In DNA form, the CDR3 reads TGTGCCAGCAGTTCAGTCGCGATGCGGGGGGGTGACGCAGATACGCAGTATTTT. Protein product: CASSSVAMRGGDADTQYF.

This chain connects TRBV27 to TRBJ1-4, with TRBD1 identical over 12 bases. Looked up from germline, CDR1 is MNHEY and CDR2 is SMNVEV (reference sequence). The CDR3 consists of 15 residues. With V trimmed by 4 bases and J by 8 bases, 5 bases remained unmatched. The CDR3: CASSSAGTGGEKLFF. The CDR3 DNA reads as TGTGCCAGCAGTTCAGCCGGGACAGGGGGCGAAAAACTGTTTTTT.

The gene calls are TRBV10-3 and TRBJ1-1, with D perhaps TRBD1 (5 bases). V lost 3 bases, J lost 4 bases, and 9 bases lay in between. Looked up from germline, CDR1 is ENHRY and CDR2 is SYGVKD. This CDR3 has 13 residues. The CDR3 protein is CAISDTRATEAFF. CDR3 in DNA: TGTGCCATCAGTGATACCAGGGCCACTGAAGCTTTCTTT.

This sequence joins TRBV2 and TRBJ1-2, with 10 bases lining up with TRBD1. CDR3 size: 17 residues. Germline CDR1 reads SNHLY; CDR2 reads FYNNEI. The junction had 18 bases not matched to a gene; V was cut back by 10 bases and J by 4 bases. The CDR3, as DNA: TGTGCCACCTCAGCCGGGACAGGGGATAAGAGGGGCTATGGCTACACCTTC. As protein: CATSAGTGDKRGYGYTF.

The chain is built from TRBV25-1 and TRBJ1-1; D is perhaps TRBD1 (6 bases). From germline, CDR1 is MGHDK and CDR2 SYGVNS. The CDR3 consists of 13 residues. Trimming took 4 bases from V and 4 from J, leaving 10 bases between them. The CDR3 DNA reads TGTGCCAGCAGTGGAACAGGGTCCACTGAAGCTTTCTTT. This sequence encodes CASSGTGSTEAFF.

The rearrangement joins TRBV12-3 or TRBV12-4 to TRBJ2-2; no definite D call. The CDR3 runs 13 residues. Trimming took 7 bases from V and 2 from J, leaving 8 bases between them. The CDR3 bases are TGTGCCAGCAAACTCCCCAACACCGGGGAGCTGTTTTTT. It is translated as CASKLPNTGELFF.

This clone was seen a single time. The CDR3 sequence is CASSEGTGLQPQHF. The CDR3 coding sequence is TGTGCCAGCAGTGAAGGGACAGGGCTTCAGCCCCAGCATTTT. The chain carries TRBV2 and TRBJ1-5; TRBD1 aligns across 8 bases. Germline V lookup: CDR1 SNHLY, CDR2 FYNNEI. The CDR3 is made up of 14 amino acids. The V gene end was trimmed by 1 base and the J gene end by 6 bases; junction bases not matched to a gene: 2.

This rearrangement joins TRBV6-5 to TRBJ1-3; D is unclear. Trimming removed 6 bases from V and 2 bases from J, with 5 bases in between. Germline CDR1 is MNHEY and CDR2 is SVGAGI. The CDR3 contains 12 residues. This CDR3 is CASRAPGNTIYF. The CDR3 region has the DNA TGTGCCAGCAGGGCCCCTGGAAACACCATATATTTT.

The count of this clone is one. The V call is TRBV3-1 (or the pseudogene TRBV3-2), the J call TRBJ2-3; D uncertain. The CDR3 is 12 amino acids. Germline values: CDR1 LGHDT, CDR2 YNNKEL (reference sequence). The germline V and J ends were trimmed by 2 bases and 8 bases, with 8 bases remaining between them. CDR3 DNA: TGTGCCAGCAGCCAAACCTCGGGTACGCAGTATTTT. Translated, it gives CASSQTSGTQYF.

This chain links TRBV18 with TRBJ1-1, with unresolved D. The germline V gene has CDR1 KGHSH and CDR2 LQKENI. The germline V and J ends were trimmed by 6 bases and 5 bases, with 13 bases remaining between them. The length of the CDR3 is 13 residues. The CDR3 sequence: CASSAKGGTEAFF. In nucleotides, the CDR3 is TGTGCCAGCTCTGCAAAAGGAGGGACTGAAGCTTTCTTT.

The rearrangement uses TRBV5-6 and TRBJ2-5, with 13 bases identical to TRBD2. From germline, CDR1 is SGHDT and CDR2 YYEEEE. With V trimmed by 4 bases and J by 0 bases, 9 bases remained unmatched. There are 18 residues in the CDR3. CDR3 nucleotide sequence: TGTGCCAGCAGCCTACGTCCCGGGACTAGCGGGGACCAAGAGACCCAGTACTTC. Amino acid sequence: CASSLRPGTSGDQETQYF.

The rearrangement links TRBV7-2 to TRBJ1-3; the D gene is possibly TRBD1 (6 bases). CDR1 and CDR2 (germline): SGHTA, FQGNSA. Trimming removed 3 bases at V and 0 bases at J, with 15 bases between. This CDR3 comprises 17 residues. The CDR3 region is CASSFQQGIVSGNTIYF. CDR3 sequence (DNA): TGTGCCAGCAGCTTCCAACAGGGAATAGTCTCTGGAAACACCATATATTTT.

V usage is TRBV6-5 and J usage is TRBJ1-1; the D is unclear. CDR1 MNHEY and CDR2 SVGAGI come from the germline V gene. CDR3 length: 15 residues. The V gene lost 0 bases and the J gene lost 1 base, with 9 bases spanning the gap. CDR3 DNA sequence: TGTGCCAGCAGTTACTCGAATGGAGAGAACACTGAAGCTTTCTTT. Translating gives CASSYSNGENTEAFF.

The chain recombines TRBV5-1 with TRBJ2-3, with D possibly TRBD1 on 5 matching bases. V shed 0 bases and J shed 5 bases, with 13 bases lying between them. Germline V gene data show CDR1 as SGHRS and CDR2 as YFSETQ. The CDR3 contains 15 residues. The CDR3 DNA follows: TGCGCCAGCAGCTTGGAGGGGCCCCGTGGAGATACGCAGTATTTT. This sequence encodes CASSLEGPRGDTQYF.

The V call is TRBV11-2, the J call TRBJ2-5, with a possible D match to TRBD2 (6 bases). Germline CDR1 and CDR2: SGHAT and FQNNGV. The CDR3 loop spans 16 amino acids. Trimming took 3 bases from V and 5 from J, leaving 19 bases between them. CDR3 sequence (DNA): TGTGCCAGCAGCTTTTCCGGACTACCCCAGACGGAGACCCAGTACTTC. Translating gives CASSFSGLPQTETQYF.

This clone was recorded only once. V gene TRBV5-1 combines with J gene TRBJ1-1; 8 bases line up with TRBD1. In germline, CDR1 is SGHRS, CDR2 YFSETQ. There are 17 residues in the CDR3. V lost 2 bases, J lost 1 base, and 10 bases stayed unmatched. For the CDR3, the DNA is TGCGCCAGCAGCTTCGGAACAGGGGGGCTCCGGAACACTGAAGCTTTCTTT. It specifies CASSFGTGGLRNTEAFF.

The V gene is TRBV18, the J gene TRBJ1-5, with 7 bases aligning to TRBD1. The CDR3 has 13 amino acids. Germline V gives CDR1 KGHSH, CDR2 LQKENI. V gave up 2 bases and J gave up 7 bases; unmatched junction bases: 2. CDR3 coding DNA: TGTGCCAGCTCACCAAGGACAGGACAGCCCCAGCATTTT. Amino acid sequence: CASSPRTGQPQHF.

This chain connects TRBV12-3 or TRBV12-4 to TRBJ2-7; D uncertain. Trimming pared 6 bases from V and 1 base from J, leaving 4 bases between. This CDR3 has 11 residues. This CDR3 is CASSQSYEQYF. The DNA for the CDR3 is TGTGCCAGCAGCCAGTCCTACGAGCAGTACTTC.

In DNA form, the CDR3 reads TGTGCCTGGAGTGGGCAGGGATATTCACCCCTCCACTTT. Translation: CAWSGQGYSPLHF. This chain links TRBV30 with TRBJ1-6; D possibly corresponds to TRBD1 (5 bases). Deletions cut 1 base from V and 8 bases from J, with 9 bases between. CDR1 is GTSNPN and CDR2 is SVGIG in the germline V gene (reference sequence). The CDR3 covers 13 residues.